This T cell receptor (beta chain) was profiled in a study of shared clonotypes between healthy human individuals. Germline V lookup: CDR1 MRHNA, CDR2 SNTAGT. Trimming stripped 2 bases from V and 6 bases from J, with 8 bases between. This CDR3 is built from 13 residues. TCRdb's table, derived via immunoSEQ multiplex PCR, lists solely in-frame clones and lacks some. The sample comprises around 1.9 million clones, approximately 94% of which are singletons, and 1.5% to 2% rests with the top ten. As defined, naive CD8 cells were CD45RO-negative and positively selected for CCR7, with terminally differentiated effector memory CD45RA+ cells excluded.

The sample was naive CD8+ T cells from PBMCs. The sequence came from a man aged 18 to 29 in good health. Some clones in this sample may be carry-over from other donors' samples. This chain joins TRBV6-4 and TRBJ2-1, with D possibly matching TRBD1 (6 bases). CDR3 sequence reads: CASSDPDSNEQFF. In DNA, the CDR3 is TGTGCCAGCAGTGACCCGGACAGCAATGAGCAGTTCTTC.